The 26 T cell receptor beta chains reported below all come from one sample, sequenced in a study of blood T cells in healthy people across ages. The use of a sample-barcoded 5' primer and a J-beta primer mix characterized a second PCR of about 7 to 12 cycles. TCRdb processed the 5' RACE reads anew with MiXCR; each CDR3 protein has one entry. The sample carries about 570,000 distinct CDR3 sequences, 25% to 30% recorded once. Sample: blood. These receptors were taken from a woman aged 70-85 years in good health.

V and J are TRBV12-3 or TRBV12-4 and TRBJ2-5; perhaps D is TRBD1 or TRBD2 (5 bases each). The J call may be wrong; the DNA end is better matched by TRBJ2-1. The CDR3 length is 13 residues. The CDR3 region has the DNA TGTGCCAGCAGTTCCTCAGGGAGACCTGAGCAGTTCTTC. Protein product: CASSSSGRPEQFF.

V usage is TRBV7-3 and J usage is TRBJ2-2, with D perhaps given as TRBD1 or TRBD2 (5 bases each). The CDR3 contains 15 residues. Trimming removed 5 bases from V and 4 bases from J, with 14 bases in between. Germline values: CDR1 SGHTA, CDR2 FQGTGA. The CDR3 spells CASSRSRDATGELFF. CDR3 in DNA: TGTGCCAGCAGCCGCTCCCGGGACGCCACCGGGGAGCTGTTTTTT.

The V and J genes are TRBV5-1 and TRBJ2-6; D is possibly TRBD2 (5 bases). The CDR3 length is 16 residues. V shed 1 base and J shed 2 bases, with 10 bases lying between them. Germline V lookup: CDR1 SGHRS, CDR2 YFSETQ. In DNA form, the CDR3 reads TGCGCCAGCAGCTTGCCGGAGGCTGCTGGGGCCAACGTCCTGACTTTC. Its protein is CASSLPEAAGANVLTF.

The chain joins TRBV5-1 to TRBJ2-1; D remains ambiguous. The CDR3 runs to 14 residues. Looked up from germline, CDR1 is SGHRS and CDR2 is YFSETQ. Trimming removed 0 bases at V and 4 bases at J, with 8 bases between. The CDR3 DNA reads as TGCGCCAGCAGCTTGGGGGCAGTGTACAATGAGCAGTTCTTC. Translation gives CASSLGAVYNEQFF.

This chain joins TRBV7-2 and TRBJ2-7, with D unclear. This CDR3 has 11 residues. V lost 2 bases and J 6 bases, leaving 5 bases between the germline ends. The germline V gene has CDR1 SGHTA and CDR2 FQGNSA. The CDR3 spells CASSLKVEQYF. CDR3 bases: TGTGCCAGCAGCTTAAAGGTCGAGCAGTACTTC.

CDR3 bases: TGTGCCAGCAGCGTGCTAGACTATGCTAACATTCAGTACTTC. Protein product: CASSVLDYANIQYF. The genes are TRBV9 and TRBJ2-4, with a weak D call TRBD2 (5 bases). The CDR3 runs to 14 residues. V lost 2 bases and J lost 7, with 13 bases in between. Germline lookup yields CDR1 SGDLS and CDR2 YYNGEE.

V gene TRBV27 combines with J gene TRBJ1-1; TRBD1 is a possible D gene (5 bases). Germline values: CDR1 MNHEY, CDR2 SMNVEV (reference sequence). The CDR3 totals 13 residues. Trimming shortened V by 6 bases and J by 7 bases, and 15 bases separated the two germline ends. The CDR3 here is CASRGWGKGEAFF. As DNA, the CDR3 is TGTGCCAGCAGGGGATGGGGGAAGGGTGAAGCTTTCTTT.

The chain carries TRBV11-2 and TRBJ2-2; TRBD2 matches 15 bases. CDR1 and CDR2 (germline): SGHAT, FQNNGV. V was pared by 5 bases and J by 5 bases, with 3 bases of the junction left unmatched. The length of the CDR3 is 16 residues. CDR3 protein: CASSGGLAGGTGELFF. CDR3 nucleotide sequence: TGTGCCAGCAGCGGCGGACTAGCGGGGGGGACCGGGGAGCTGTTTTTT.

CDR3 DNA: TGTGCCAGCGCCAGGGAAGACTACGAGCAGTACTTC. Translated: CASAREDYEQYF. V is TRBV12-3 or TRBV12-4 and J is TRBJ2-5; D perhaps matches TRBD1 (5 bases). The better agreement between TRBJ2-7 and the DNA end casts doubt on the J call. CDR3 length: 12 residues.

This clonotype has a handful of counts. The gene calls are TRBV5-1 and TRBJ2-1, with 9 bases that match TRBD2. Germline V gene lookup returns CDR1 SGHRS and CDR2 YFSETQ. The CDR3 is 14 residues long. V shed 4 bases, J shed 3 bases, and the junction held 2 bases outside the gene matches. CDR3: CASSAGGGYNEQFF. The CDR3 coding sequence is TGCGCCAGCAGCGCGGGAGGGGGCTACAATGAGCAGTTCTTC.

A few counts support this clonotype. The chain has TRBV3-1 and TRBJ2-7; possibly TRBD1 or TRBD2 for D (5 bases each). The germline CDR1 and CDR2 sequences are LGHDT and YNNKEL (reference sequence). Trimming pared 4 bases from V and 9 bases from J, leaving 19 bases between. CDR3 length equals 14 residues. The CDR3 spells CASSRAVGDRGQYF. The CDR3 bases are TGTGCCAGCAGCCGTGCGGTCGGGGACCGAGGGCAGTACTTC.

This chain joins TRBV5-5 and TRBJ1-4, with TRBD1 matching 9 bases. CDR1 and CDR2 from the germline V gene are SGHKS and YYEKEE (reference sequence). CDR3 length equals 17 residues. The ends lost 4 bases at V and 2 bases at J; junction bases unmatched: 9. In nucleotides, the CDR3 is TGTGCCAGCAGCCCGGTCCCGGGACAGGGTACTAATGAAAAACTGTTTTTT. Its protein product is CASSPVPGQGTNEKLFF.

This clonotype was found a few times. CDR3 residues: CASSPGAEIYNSPLHF. In nucleotides, the CDR3 is TGTGCCAGCAGCCCCGGGGCAGAAATTTATAATTCACCCCTCCACTTT. The V and J genes are TRBV7-9 and TRBJ1-6; D possibly corresponds to TRBD1 (5 bases). Trimming took 5 bases from V and 4 from J, leaving 15 bases between them. Per germline, CDR1 SEHNR and CDR2 FQNEAQ (reference sequence). This CDR3 has 16 residues.

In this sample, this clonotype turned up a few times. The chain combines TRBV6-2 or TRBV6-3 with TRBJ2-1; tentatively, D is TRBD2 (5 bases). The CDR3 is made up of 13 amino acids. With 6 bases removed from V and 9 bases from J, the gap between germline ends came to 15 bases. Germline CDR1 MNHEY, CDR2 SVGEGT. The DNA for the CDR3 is TGTGCCAGCAGATCCGATAGCGCGGCTGAGCAGTTCTTC. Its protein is CASRSDSAAEQFF.

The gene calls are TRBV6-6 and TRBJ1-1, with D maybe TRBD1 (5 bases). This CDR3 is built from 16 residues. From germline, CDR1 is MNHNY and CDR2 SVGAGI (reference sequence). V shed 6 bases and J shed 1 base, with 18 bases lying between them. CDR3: CASSQGRQGGNTEAFF. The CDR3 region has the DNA TGTGCCAGCAGCCAAGGCCGGCAGGGAGGGAACACTGAAGCTTTCTTT.

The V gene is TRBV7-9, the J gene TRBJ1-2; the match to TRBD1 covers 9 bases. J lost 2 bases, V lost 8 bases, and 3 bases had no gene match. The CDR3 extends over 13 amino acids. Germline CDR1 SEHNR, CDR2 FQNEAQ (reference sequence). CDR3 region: CASGGTGNYGYTF. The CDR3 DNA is TGTGCCAGCGGCGGGACAGGGAACTATGGCTACACCTTC.

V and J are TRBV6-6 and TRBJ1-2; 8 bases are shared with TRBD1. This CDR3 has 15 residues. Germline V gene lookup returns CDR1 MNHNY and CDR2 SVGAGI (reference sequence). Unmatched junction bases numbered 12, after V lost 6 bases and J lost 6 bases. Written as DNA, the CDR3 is TGTGCCAGCAGCCCTCCCGACAGGGGAAAGAATGGCTACACCTTC. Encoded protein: CASSPPDRGKNGYTF.

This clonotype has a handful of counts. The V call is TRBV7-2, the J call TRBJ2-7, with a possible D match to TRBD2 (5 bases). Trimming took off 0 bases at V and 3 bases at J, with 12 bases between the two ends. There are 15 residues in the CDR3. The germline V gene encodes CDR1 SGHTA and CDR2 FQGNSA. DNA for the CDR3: TGTGCCAGCAGCTTAGCGCTACGGGGAATCTACGAGCAGTACTTC. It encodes CASSLALRGIYEQYF.

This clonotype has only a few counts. As DNA, the CDR3 is TGTGCCAGCAGTTTTAATTTCGGGACTAGCGGGACAGGCACAGATACGCAGTATTTT. It is translated as CASSFNFGTSGTGTDTQYF. The rearrangement joins TRBV12-3 or TRBV12-4 to TRBJ2-3; the match to TRBD2 covers 13 bases. This CDR3 is built from 19 residues. The ends lost 3 bases at V and 1 base at J; junction bases unmatched: 10.

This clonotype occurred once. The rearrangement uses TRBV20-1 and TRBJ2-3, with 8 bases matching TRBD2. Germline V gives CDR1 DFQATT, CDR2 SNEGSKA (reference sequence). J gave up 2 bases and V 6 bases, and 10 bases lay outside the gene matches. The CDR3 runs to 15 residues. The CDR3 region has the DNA TGCAGTGCAACGCCGGGGCGGGGGGACACAGATACGCAGTATTTT. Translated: CSATPGRGDTDTQYF.

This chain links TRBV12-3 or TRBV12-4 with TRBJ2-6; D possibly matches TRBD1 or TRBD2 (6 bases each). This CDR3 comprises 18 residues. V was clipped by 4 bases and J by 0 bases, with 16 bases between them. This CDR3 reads CASSSGQGTSSGANVLTF. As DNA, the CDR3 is TGTGCCAGCAGTTCCGGCCAGGGGACTTCCTCTGGGGCCAACGTCCTGACTTTC.

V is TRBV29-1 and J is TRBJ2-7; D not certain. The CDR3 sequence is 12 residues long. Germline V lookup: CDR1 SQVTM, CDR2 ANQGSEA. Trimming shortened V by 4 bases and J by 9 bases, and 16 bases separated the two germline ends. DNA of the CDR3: TGCAGCGTTGTAGTGGCCGATGACGCGCAGTACTTC. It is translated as CSVVVADDAQYF.

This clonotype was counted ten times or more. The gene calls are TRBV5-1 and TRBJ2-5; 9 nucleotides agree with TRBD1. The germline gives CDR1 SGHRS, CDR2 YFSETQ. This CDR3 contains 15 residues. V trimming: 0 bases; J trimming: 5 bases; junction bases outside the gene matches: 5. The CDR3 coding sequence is TGCGCCAGCAGCTTGGAGGGACAGGGTTGGGAGACCCAGTACTTC. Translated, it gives CASSLEGQGWETQYF.

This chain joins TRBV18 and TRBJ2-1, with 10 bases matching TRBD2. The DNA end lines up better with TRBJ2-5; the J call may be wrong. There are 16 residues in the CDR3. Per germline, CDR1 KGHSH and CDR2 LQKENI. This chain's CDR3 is CASSPSQPSGGETQYF. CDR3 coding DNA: TGTGCCAGCTCACCATCCCAACCTAGCGGGGGCGAGACCCAGTACTTC.

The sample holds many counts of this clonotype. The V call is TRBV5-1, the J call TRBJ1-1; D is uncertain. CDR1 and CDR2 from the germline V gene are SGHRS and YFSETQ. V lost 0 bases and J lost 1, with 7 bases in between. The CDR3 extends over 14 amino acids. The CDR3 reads CASSLVPGNTEAFF. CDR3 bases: TGCGCCAGCAGCTTGGTCCCGGGGAACACTGAAGCTTTCTTT.

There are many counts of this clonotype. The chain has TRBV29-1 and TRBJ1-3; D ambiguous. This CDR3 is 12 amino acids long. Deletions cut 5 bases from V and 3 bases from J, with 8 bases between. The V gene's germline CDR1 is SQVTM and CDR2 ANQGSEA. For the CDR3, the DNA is TGCAGCGTTAAGGTTGATGGAAACACCATATATTTT. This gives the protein CSVKVDGNTIYF.